This T cell receptor (beta chain) stems from a study of blood T cell repertoires in COVID-19. Looking at the study overall: The origin of the acute and convalescent COVID-19 samples was the United States, Italy and Spain. T cells, B-cell-depleted T cells, or PBMCs provided the cDNA or gDNA that served as material.

V was trimmed by 1 base and J by 6 bases, leaving 4 bases between them. Germline V gene sequence: CDR1 SEHNR, CDR2 FQNEAQ (reference sequence). The CDR3 consists of 12 residues. How the authors handled the data: Amplification from reference gene primers served as the basis for estimated nucleated cell counts. Profiled with immunoSEQ multiplex PCR; TCRdb holds only in-frame clones, not every one. That table gives V, J and clone size, and the DNA gave D and trimming. The sample lists roughly 43,000 clones, around 86% occurring once. A note on this clone: Additional DNA sequences in this sample encode the identical CDR3.

The rearrangement joins TRBV7-9 to TRBJ1-5; D gene uncertain. The sequence was collected from a human donor in a cohort sampled during active COVID-19. The sequencing input was peripheral blood. The CDR3 spells CASSLGGQPQHF. The DNA for the CDR3 is TGTGCCAGCAGCTTAGGAGGTCAGCCCCAGCATTTT. The variable domain in full, completed from reference TRBV7-9 and TRBJ1-5, reads DTGVSQNPRHKITKRGQNVTFRCDPISEHNRLYWYRQTLGQGPEFLTYFQNEAQLEKSRLLSDRFSAERPKGSFSTLEIQRTEQGDSAMYLCASSLGGQPQHFGDGTRLSIL.